The source of this TCR beta chain is a study of shared T cell receptors in the human thymus. Germline assignment: CDR1 SNHLY and CDR2 FYNNEI. The CDR3 length is 15 residues. The V end lost 3 bases, the J end lost 2 bases, and 14 bases lay between the germline ends. Assay: immunoSEQ multiplex PCR; the TCRdb copy retains only in-frame clones and omits some. The sample lists approximately 580,000 clones, 75% to 80% occurring once. These data were likewise used in another study, on human thymus T cells. In that study: Resections removed during corrective heart surgery provided the thymus tissue used.

This chain connects TRBV2 to TRBJ2-7; a weak D match, TRBD1 (6 bases). This TCR was sampled from a boy under two years old with a congenital heart defect. The sample comprised thymocytes. CDR3 sequence (DNA): TGTGCCAGCAGTGAGGCGGTAAAGGGGGCCTACGAGCAGTACTTC. Translation gives CASSEAVKGAYEQYF.